This TCR beta chain stems from a study of CD8 T cells in Susac syndrome. Study in general: Patients with Susac syndrome were, at the time of blood collection, therapy-naive, maintained on corticosteroids, or maintained on intravenous immunoglobulin alone.

The RNA, roughly 0.45 to 1 ug, was put through reverse transcription using random hexamers. MiXCR, applied by TCRdb to the immunoSEQ multiplex PCR reads, yields one record per CDR3 protein. The table includes some 75,000 distinct CDR3 sequences, 80% to 95% detected once. Turning to this clonotype: What it binds is not known.

Germline CDR1 and CDR2: MNHEY and SMNVEV (reference sequence). This CDR3 region has 19 residues. The trim removed 3 bases at V and 5 bases at J, leaving 15 bases unmatched. General observations from the study: The total CD8+ repertoires yielded 15 to 20 Susac-specific public clones and the CD8+ TEMRA repertoires yielded five. As the study acknowledged, the number of individuals in its TCR sequencing and HLA analysis was relatively small.

Negative isolation yielded CD4+ and CD8+ T cells, and FACS enriched TEMRA cells. The TCR originated in a human donor with Susac syndrome. V and J are TRBV27 and TRBJ2-2, with TRBD1 identical over 10 bases. Sequencing used CD8+ T cells from PBMCs. CDR3 residues: CASSFFRTGGVPLTGELFF. In DNA, the CDR3 is TGTGCCAGCAGTTTTTTCCGGACAGGGGGTGTTCCCTTAACCGGGGAGCTGTTTTTT.